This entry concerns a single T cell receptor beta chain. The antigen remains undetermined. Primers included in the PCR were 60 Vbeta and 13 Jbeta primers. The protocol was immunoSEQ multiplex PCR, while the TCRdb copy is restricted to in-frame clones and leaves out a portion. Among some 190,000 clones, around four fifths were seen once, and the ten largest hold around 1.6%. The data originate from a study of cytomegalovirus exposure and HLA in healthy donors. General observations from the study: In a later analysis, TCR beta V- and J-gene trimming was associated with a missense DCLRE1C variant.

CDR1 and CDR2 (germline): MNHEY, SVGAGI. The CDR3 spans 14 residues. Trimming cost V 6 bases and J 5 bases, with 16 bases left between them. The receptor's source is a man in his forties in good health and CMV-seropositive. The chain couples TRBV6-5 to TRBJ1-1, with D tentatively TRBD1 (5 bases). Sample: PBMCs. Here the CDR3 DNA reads TGTGCCAGCAGCCTCCTAGGGGTTGGAACTGAAGCTTTCTTT. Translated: CASSLLGVGTEAFF.